What follows are 23 T cell receptor beta chains derived from one specimen sequenced in a study of CD4 and CD8 cells across lung adenocarcinoma regions (dated by TCRdb to 2016 to 2019). Library method: PCR. For sequencing, a HiSeq X Ten was employed. Using fastp at Q25 and MiXCR, TCRdb reprocessed the public reads and kept productive beta chains. Each entry is one CDR3 protein sequence, shown with its most common DNA and genes. The sample yields roughly 13,000 distinct CDR3 sequences; around 40% were counted once. Approximately 15% of the sample rests with the top ten. Specimen: CD4+ T cells from the center of a lung tumor. What the cell subset or site label conveys for this sample: tumor center region. The receptors originated from a male donor with lung adenocarcinoma. The CD4 and CD8 labels of this study may be unreliable.

This clonotype appeared many times. The chain has TRBV7-2 and TRBJ2-1; TRBD2 matches at 8 bases. The CDR3 extends over 15 amino acids. With V trimmed by 3 bases and J by 5 bases, 6 bases remained unmatched. Germline-derived CDR1 and CDR2 are SGHTA and FQGNSA. The CDR3, as DNA: TGTGCCAGCAGCTTCTTAGCGGGACTCAACAATGAGCAGTTCTTC. It codes for CASSFLAGLNNEQFF.

The V gene is TRBV5-1, the J gene TRBJ2-1, with 9 bases aligning to TRBD2. The CDR3 covers 14 residues. Trimming at V came to 4 bases and at J to 6 bases, leaving 5 bases not matched to a gene. Germline V gives CDR1 SGHRS, CDR2 YFSETQ. CDR3 DNA: TGCGCCAGCAGCGGTAGCGGGAGAGGCAATGAGCAGTTCTTC. It specifies CASSGSGRGNEQFF.

Concerning this clonotype itself: The junction departs from germline at one end; a sequencing error may be responsible. The chain couples TRBV6-5 to TRBJ2-5, with TRBD2 as a possible D gene (5 bases). Looked up from germline, CDR1 is MNHEY and CDR2 is SVGAGI. This CDR3 has 15 amino acids. The CDR3 DNA reads TGTGCCAGCAGTTACTCGAGGGAAGGTCAAGAGACCCAGTTTTTC. Its translation is CASSYSREGQETQFF.

This clonotype was recorded many times. The gene calls are TRBV27 and TRBJ2-3, with TRBD2 identical over 12 bases. V trimming: 3 bases; J trimming: 5 bases; junction bases outside the gene matches: 0. The germline V gene has CDR1 MNHEY and CDR2 SMNVEV (reference sequence). The length of the CDR3 is 14 residues. CDR3 in DNA: TGTGCCAGCAGTTTGACTAGCGGGAGAGATACGCAGTATTTT. It encodes CASSLTSGRDTQYF.

There are many counts of this clonotype. The chain couples TRBV7-8 to TRBJ2-7; 7 bases map to TRBD2. V shed 5 bases and J 0 bases; nucleotides not matched to a gene: 7. This CDR3 spans 15 amino acids. Germline V gene sequence: CDR1 SGHVS, CDR2 FQNEAQ. CDR3 sequence: CASSLSGHSSYEQYF. The CDR3 DNA follows: TGTGCCAGCAGCCTTAGCGGGCATAGCTCCTACGAGCAGTACTTC.

The chain combines TRBV10-1 with TRBJ2-5; a possible D gene is TRBD2 (6 bases). The germline CDR1 and CDR2 sequences are WNHNN and SYGVQD (reference sequence). This CDR3 comprises 13 residues. V was clipped by 5 bases and J by 4 bases, with 11 bases between them. This CDR3 reads CASSPASAETQYF. In DNA form, the CDR3 reads TGCGCCAGCAGTCCGGCTAGCGCAGAGACCCAGTACTTC.

Concerning this clonotype itself: The junction departs from germline at one end; a sequencing error may be responsible. The chain recombines TRBV6-1 with TRBJ2-1; 7 bases line up with TRBD2. Germline V gene sequence: CDR1 MNHNS, CDR2 SASEGT. The CDR3 is 16 residues long. The CDR3 nucleotides are TGTGCCAGCACCTCTAGACGACTAGCAGCCTACGGGGAGCAGTTTTTC. It yields the protein CASTSRRLAAYGEQFF.

This chain's CDR3 is CSAPPGGTSGDLDYNEQFF. CDR3 in DNA: TGCAGTGCTCCCCCGGGGGGGACTAGCGGCGATCTCGACTACAATGAGCAGTTCTTC. J is TRBJ2-1 and V is TRBV20-1, with 11 bases identical to TRBD2. CDR1 and CDR2 (germline): DFQATT, SNEGSKA (reference sequence). V was pared by 5 bases and J by 3 bases, with 18 bases of the junction left unmatched. This CDR3 contains 19 residues.

Written as DNA, the CDR3 is TGTGCCAGCAGGAGGGGGCGAGGGACTGGAGAAGAGACCCAGTACTTC. This gives the protein CASRRGRGTGEETQYF. The rearrangement uses TRBV6-1 and TRBJ2-1, with D tentatively TRBD1 (7 bases). TRBJ2-5 matches the DNA end more closely, so the J call is doubtful. The germline V gene encodes CDR1 MNHNS and CDR2 SASEGT. The CDR3 spans 16 residues.

V is TRBV12-3 or TRBV12-4 and J is TRBJ2-3; unclear D gene. V was cut by 3 bases and J by 5 bases, with 12 bases left in between. The CDR3 sequence is 14 residues long. Here the CDR3 reads CASSFTGGQDTQYF. In nucleotides, the CDR3 is TGTGCCAGCAGTTTTACGGGTGGCCAAGATACGCAGTATTTT.

CDR3 DNA: TGTGCCAGCAGCGCACCAGGGGTTTCCACCGGGGAGCTGTTTTTT. This sequence encodes CASSAPGVSTGELFF. The chain joins TRBV9 to TRBJ2-2; D perhaps matches TRBD1 (6 bases). The germline gives CDR1 SGDLS, CDR2 YYNGEE. The CDR3 loop spans 15 amino acids. V was trimmed by 3 bases and J by 4 bases, leaving 13 bases between them.

This clonotype has a count of ten or more. This chain connects TRBV11-2 to TRBJ2-5, with 8 bases matching TRBD2. Looked up from germline, CDR1 is SGHAT and CDR2 is FQNNGV. This CDR3 region has 16 residues. The V gene end was trimmed by 4 bases and the J gene end by 5 bases; junction bases not matched to a gene: 12. The DNA of the CDR3 is TGTGCCAGCAGCTGGTTTGCGGGACTAGATAAGGAGACCCAGTACTTC. Protein product: CASSWFAGLDKETQYF.

The chain recombines TRBV6-5 with TRBJ1-2; 7 bases match TRBD1. J was trimmed by 3 bases and V by 2 bases; bases with no gene match: 12. The V gene's germline CDR1 is MNHEY and CDR2 SVGAGI. The CDR3 covers 17 residues. The CDR3 is CASSYLGTATRDYGYTF. The CDR3 nucleotides read TGTGCCAGCAGTTACCTCGGGACAGCCACGCGGGACTATGGCTACACCTTC.

In the case of this clonotype: The junction shows a germline mismatch at one end, possibly a read error. The V and J genes are TRBV6-1 and TRBJ2-5, with 7 bases matching TRBD1. CDR1 is MNHNS, CDR2 SASEGT, per germline. This CDR3 spans 13 amino acids. In nucleotides, the CDR3 is TGTGCCAGCAGACAGGGGAGCGCCGACATCCAGAACTTC. Its translation is CASRQGSADIQNF.

This clonotype was counted ten times or more. J is TRBJ1-4 and V is TRBV6-1; D uncertain. The CDR3 extends over 10 amino acids. Trimming shortened V by 6 bases and J by 7 bases, and 3 bases separated the two germline ends. Germline loops: CDR1 MNHNS, CDR2 SASEGT. This chain's CDR3 is CASRAEKLFF. The CDR3 DNA reads TGTGCCAGCAGGGCTGAAAAACTGTTTTTT.

By share, this clonotype counts as medium-sized. The chain links TRBV27 to TRBJ2-1, with a possible D match to TRBD2 (5 bases). CDR1 MNHEY and CDR2 SMNVEV come from the germline V gene (reference sequence). CDR3 size: 11 residues. CDR3 region: CETGTYNEQFF. CDR3 DNA: TGTGAGACGGGGACCTACAATGAGCAGTTCTTC.

V and J are TRBV6-1 and TRBJ2-3, with unresolved D. The DNA end lines up better with TRBJ2-7; the J call may be wrong. The germline CDR1 and CDR2 sequences are MNHNS and SASEGT. The CDR3 loop spans 12 amino acids. The CDR3 coding sequence is TGTGCCAGCAGTGAACCGAGAGACGAGCAGTACTTC. This encodes CASSEPRDEQYF.

Worth noting for this clonotype: An end of the junction differs from the germline gene, which may be a read error. The chain couples TRBV4-1 to TRBJ2-1, with a tentative D call TRBD1 (5 bases). The CDR3 totals 15 residues. Looked up from germline, CDR1 is MGHRA and CDR2 is YSYEKL. CDR3 loop: CASNQDQGRVGEQFF. The CDR3 DNA sequence: TGCGCCAGCAACCAAGATCAGGGTAGGGTTGGTGAGCAGTTCTTC.

CDR3 sequence: CASSRGVRDTNTQYF. In DNA form, the CDR3 reads TGTGCCAGCAGCAGGGGGGTGAGAGACACAAATACTCAGTACTTC. J is TRBJ2-3 and V is TRBV6-1; maybe TRBD1 (7 bases). The J call may be incorrect, as the DNA end agrees better with TRBJ2-4. The CDR3 has 15 residues. Per the germline V gene, CDR1 is MNHNS and CDR2 is SASEGT.

This clonotype was recorded many times. J is TRBJ2-2 and V is TRBV12-3 or TRBV12-4; TRBD1 matches 11 bases. The CDR3 runs 15 residues. J gave up 8 bases and V 4 bases, and 6 bases lay outside the gene matches. The CDR3 DNA reads TGTGCCAGCAGTTCGGGACAGGGGGGTTTGGGGGAGCTGTTTTTT. As protein: CASSSGQGGLGELFF.

This clonotype was observed a handful of times. The V call is TRBV28, the J call TRBJ2-1; tentative D call: TRBD2 (5 bases). The DNA end is a closer match to TRBJ2-5, so the J assignment may be wrong. CDR3 length equals 15 residues. Per the germline V gene, CDR1 is MDHEN and CDR2 is SYDVKM. The CDR3 sequence: CASSLGLGSRETQYF. As DNA, the CDR3 is TGTGCCAGCAGTTTAGGCCTAGGGAGTAGGGAGACCCAGTACTTC.

This clonotype is medium-sized. This chain links TRBV6-5 with TRBJ2-1; weak D call: TRBD2 (6 bases). With the DNA end fitting TRBJ2-7 better, the J assignment may be wrong. Germline V lookup: CDR1 MNHEY, CDR2 SVGAGI. CDR3 size: 14 residues. CDR3 DNA: TGTGCCAGCAAAAAGGGACTCGCCAACGACGAGCAGTACTTC. Translation: CASKKGLANDEQYF.

This clonotype ranks as medium-sized. V is TRBV6-1 and J is TRBJ2-6; D gene unclear. CDR1 and CDR2 (germline): MNHNS, SASEGT. The CDR3 sequence is 16 residues long. V lost 2 bases and J 0 bases, leaving 8 bases between the germline ends. The CDR3 sequence: CASSEQGISGANVLTF. CDR3 in DNA: TGTGCCAGCAGTGAACAAGGAATCTCTGGGGCCAACGTCCTGACTTTC.